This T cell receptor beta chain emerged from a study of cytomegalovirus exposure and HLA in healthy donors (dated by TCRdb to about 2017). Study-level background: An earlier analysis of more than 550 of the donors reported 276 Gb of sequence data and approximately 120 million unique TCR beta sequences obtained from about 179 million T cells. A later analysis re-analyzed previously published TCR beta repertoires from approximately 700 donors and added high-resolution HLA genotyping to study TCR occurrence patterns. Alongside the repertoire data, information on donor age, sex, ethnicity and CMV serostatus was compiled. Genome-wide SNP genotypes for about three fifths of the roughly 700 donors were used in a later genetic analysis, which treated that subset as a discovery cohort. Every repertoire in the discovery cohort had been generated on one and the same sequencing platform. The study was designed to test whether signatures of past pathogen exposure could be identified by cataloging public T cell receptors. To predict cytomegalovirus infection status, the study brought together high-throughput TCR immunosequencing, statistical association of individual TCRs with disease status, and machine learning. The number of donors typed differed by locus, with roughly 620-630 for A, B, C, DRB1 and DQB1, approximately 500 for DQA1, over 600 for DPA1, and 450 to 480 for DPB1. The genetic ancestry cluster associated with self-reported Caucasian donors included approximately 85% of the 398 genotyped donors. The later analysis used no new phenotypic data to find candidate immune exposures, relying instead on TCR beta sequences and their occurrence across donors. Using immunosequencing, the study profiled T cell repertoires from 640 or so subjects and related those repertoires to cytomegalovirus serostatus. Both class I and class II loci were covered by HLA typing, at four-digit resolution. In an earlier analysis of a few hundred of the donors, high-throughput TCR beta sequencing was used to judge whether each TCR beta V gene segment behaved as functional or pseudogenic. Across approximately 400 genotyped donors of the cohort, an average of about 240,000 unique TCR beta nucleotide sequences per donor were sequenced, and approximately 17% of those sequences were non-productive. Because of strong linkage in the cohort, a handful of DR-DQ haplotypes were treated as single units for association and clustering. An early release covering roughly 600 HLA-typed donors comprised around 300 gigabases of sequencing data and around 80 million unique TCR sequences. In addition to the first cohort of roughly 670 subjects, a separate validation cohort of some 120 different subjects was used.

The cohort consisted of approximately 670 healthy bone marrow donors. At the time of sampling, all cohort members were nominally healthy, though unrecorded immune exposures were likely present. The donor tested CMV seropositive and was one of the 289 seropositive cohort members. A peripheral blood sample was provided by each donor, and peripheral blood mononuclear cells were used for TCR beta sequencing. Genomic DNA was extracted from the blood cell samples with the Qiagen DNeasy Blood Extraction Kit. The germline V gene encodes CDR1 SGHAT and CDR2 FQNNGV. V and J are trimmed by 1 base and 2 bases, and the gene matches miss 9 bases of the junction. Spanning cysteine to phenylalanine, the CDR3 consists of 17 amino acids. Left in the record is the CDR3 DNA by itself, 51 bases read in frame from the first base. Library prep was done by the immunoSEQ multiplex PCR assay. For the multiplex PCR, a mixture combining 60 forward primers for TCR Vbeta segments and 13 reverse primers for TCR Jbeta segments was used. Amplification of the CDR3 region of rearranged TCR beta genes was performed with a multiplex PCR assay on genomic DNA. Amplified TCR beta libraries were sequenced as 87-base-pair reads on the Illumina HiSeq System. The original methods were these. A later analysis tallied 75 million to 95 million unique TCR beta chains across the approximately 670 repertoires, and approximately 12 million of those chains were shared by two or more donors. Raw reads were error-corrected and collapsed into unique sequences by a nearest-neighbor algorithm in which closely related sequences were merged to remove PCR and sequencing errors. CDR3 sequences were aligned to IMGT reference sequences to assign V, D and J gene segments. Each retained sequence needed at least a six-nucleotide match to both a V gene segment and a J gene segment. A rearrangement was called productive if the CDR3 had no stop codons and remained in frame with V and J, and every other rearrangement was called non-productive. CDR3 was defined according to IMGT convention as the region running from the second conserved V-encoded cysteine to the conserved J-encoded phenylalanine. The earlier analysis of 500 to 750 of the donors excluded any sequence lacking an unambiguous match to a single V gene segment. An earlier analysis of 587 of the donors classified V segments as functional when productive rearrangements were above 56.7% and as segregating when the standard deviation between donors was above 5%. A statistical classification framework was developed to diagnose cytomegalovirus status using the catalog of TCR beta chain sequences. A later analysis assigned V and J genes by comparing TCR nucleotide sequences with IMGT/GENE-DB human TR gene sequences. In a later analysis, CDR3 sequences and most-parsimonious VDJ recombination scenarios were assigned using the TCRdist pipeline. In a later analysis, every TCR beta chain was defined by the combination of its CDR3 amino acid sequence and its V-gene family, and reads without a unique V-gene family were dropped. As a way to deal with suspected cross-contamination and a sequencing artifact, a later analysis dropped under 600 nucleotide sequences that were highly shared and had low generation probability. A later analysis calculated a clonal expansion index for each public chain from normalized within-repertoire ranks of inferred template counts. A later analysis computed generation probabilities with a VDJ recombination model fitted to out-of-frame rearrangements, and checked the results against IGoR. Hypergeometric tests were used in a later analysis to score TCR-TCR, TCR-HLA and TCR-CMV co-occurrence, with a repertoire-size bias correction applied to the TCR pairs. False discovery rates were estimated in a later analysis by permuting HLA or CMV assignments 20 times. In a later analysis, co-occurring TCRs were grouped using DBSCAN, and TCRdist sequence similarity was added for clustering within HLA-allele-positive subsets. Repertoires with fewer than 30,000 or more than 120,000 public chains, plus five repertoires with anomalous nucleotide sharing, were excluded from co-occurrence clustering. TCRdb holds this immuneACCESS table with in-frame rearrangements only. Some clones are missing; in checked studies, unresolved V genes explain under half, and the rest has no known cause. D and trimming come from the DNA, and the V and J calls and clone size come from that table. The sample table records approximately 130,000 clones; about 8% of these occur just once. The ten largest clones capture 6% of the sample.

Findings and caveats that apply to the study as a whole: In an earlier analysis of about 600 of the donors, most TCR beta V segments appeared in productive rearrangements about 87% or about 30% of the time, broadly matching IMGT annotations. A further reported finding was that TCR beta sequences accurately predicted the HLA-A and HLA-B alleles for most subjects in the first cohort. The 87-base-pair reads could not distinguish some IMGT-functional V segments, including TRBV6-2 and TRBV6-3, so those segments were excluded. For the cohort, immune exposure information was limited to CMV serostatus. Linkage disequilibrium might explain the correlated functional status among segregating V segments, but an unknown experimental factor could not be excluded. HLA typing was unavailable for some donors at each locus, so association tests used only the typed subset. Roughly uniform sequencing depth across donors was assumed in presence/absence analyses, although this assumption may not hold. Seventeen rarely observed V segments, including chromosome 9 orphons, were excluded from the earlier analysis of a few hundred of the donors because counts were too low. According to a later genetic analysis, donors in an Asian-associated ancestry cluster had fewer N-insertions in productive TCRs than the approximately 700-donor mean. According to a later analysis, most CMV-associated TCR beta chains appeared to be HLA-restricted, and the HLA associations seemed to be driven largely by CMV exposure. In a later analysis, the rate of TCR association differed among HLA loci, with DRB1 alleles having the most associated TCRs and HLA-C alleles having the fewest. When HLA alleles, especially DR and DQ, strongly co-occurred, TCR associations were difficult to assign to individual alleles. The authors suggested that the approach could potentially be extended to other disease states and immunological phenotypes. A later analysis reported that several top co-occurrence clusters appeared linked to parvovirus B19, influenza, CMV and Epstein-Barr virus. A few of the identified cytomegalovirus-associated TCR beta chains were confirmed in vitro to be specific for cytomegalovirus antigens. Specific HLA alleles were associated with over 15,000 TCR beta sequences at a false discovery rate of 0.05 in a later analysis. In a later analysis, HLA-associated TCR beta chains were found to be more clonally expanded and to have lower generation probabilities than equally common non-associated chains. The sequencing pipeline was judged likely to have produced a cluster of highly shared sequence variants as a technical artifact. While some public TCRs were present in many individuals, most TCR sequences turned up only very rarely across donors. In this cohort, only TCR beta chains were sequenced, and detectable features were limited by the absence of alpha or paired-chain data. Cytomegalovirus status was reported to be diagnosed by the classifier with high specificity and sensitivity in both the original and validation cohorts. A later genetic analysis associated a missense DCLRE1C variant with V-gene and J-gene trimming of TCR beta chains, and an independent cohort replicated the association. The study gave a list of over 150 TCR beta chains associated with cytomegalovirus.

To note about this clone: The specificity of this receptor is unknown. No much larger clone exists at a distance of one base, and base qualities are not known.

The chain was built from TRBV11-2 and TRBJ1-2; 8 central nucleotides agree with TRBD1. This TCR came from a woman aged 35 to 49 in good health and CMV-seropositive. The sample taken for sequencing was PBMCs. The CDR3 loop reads CASSLGDRTPMNYGYTF. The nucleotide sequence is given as TGTGCCAGCAGCTTAGGGGACAGGACCCCAATGAACTATGGCTACACCTTC. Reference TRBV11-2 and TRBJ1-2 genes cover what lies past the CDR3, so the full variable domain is EAGVAQSPRYKIIEKRQSVAFWCNPISGHATLYWYQQILGQGPKLLIQFQNNGVVDDSQLPKDRFSAERLKGVDSTLKIQPAKLEDSAVYLCASSLGDRTPMNYGYTFGSGTRLTVV.